The 22 T cell receptor beta chains below come from one sample, sequenced in a study of blood T cell repertoires in COVID-19. Sequencing was performed with immunoSEQ multiplex PCR; in TCRdb, only in-frame clones are kept and a portion is missing. The sample has about 140,000 clones; around nine tenths are singletons. Sequencing used peripheral blood. These receptors all come from a woman aged 40-49 years with acute or convalescent COVID-19.

This clone was observed a handful of times. The V call is TRBV19, the J call TRBJ1-2, with 8 positions matching TRBD1. Per germline, CDR1 LNHDA and CDR2 SQIVND (reference sequence). The V segment lost 7 bases and the J segment 5 bases; nucleotides outside the gene matches: 18. The CDR3 length is 17 residues. The CDR3: CASTSRLRGRGQYGYTF. Written as DNA, the CDR3 is TGTGCCAGTACTTCTCGGCTCAGGGGGCGAGGTCAATATGGCTACACCTTC.

As DNA, the CDR3 is TGTGCCAGCAGCCCGACAGTCTCTGGAAACACCATATATTTT. Amino acids: CASSPTVSGNTIYF. V and J are TRBV7-2 and TRBJ1-3, with a possible D match to TRBD1 (5 bases). This CDR3 contains 14 residues. Per the germline V gene, CDR1 is SGHTA and CDR2 is FQGNSA. V dropped 5 bases and J dropped 0 bases, with 8 bases sitting between them. The entire variable domain, with the rest obtained from reference TRBV7-2 and TRBJ1-3, is as follows: GAGVSQSPSNKVTEKGKDVELRCDPISGHTALYWYRQSLGQGLEFLIYFQGNSAPDKSGLPSDRFSAERTGGSVSTLTIQRTQQEDSAVYLCASSPTVSGNTIYFGEGSWLTVV.

The chain recombines TRBV5-4 with TRBJ2-2; TRBD2 matches 15 bases. The V and J ends lost 4 bases and 3 bases, in that order; junction bases with no gene match: 4. CDR3 length equals 17 residues. The germline V gene has CDR1 SGHNT and CDR2 YYREEE (reference sequence). The CDR3 DNA sequence: TGTGCCAGCAGCCCGGGACTAGCGGGAGGATACACCGGGGAGCTGTTTTTT. It codes for CASSPGLAGGYTGELFF.

This clone was counted a few times. The CDR3 here is CASSQGQGWSNEQFF. The CDR3 nucleotides read TGTGCCAGCAGCCAAGGTCAGGGGTGGTCAAATGAGCAGTTCTTC. V is TRBV14 and J is TRBJ2-1; D possibly corresponds to TRBD1 (6 bases). From germline, CDR1 is SGHDN and CDR2 FVKESK. V lost 1 base and J lost 7, with 14 bases in between. This CDR3 is 15 amino acids long.

The rearrangement links TRBV18 to TRBJ1-1; a weak D match, TRBD1 (6 bases). The CDR3 totals 14 residues. Trimming removed 4 bases from V and 5 bases from J, with 14 bases in between. Germline lookup yields CDR1 KGHSH and CDR2 LQKENI. The CDR3 here is CASSRRGTETEAFF. CDR3 DNA: TGTGCCAGCTCACGCAGGGGTACTGAAACTGAAGCTTTCTTT.

V and J are TRBV18 and TRBJ2-7; TRBD1 is a possible D gene (5 bases). CDR3 length: 13 residues. Per germline, CDR1 KGHSH and CDR2 LQKENI. The germline V and J ends were trimmed by 3 bases and 0 bases, with 6 bases remaining between them. This CDR3 reads CASSPTASYEQYF. CDR3 DNA: TGTGCCAGCTCACCGACAGCCTCCTACGAGCAGTACTTC.

This chain links TRBV7-2 with TRBJ1-1; possibly TRBD1 for D (5 bases). Germline values: CDR1 SGHTA, CDR2 FQGNSA. The CDR3 consists of 15 residues. Trimming removed 6 bases from V and 1 base from J, with 15 bases in between. This CDR3 is CASSPVGLRNTEAFF. CDR3 DNA sequence: TGTGCCAGCAGTCCAGTGGGACTCAGGAACACTGAAGCTTTCTTT.

The chain links TRBV29-1 to TRBJ1-5, with unresolved D. The germline V and J ends were trimmed by 4 bases and 3 bases, with 10 bases remaining between them. Per the germline V gene, CDR1 is SQVTM and CDR2 is ANQGSEA. CDR3 length: 13 residues. This chain's CDR3 is CSVVSSSNQPQHF. In DNA form, the CDR3 reads TGCAGCGTTGTCTCCAGTTCCAATCAGCCCCAGCATTTT.

This chain joins TRBV5-1 and TRBJ1-2, with TRBD1 identical over 7 bases. The CDR3 contains 13 residues. Trimming took 7 bases from V and 4 from J; bases not matched to a gene: 7. Germline CDR1 is SGHRS and CDR2 is YFSETQ. The CDR3 bases are TGCGCCAGCCGACAGGGTTGGATCTATGGCTACACCTTC. It is translated as CASRQGWIYGYTF.

In this sample, this clone turned up once. This chain connects TRBV3-1 (or the pseudogene TRBV3-2) to TRBJ2-3; TRBD1 agrees at 7 bases. The V gene end was trimmed by 7 bases and the J gene end by 4 bases; junction bases not matched to a gene: 5. Germline assignment: CDR1 LGHDT and CDR2 YNNKEL (reference sequence). The CDR3 sequence is 13 residues long. CDR3 in amino acids: CASTRGGPDTQYF. CDR3 bases: TGTGCCAGCACCCGAGGGGGCCCAGATACGCAGTATTTT.

CDR3 protein: CASSESAGANVLTF. CDR3 nucleotide sequence: TGTGCCAGCAGCGAAAGCGCCGGGGCCAACGTCCTGACTTTC. The rearrangement uses TRBV9 and TRBJ2-6; D call uncertain. CDR3 size: 14 residues. V was shortened by 3 bases and J by 4 bases, with 8 bases between the two germline ends. CDR1 and CDR2 (germline): SGDLS, YYNGEE.

J is TRBJ2-5 and V is TRBV5-4, with 8 bases fitting TRBD2. This CDR3 has 15 amino acids. Looked up from germline, CDR1 is SGHNT and CDR2 is YYREEE (reference sequence). V shed 4 bases, J shed 5 bases, and the junction held 10 bases outside the gene matches. In DNA, the CDR3 is TGTGCCAGCAGCCGACAGCCCCGGGAGGGGGAGACCCAGTACTTC. Translated: CASSRQPREGETQYF.

The chain links TRBV4-1 to TRBJ2-7; TRBD2 matches 11 bases. This CDR3 is 14 amino acids long. The junction had 5 bases not matched to a gene; V was cut back by 0 bases and J by 10 bases. Germline CDR1 is MGHRA and CDR2 is YSYEKL. CDR3 sequence: CASSQDRLAGGQYF. The CDR3 DNA reads as TGCGCCAGCAGCCAAGATCGGCTAGCGGGAGGACAGTACTTC.

V gene TRBV3-1 (or the pseudogene TRBV3-2) combines with J gene TRBJ2-7; TRBD2 might be the D (6 bases). The CDR3 covers 18 residues. The germline V gene has CDR1 LGHDT and CDR2 YNNKEL (reference sequence). The V gene lost 2 bases and the J gene lost 0 bases, with 20 bases spanning the gap. The CDR3 loop reads CASSQLALLANISYEQYF. CDR3 DNA: TGTGCCAGCAGCCAACTAGCCCTCCTAGCGAATATCTCCTACGAGCAGTACTTC.

For the CDR3, the DNA is TGTGCCAGCAGTACTTTCGGACAGGGTAATTCACCCCTCCACTTT. It yields the protein CASSTFGQGNSPLHF. This chain links TRBV6-5 with TRBJ1-6; 8 bases line up with TRBD1. Trimming at V came to 5 bases and at J to 6 bases, leaving 6 bases not matched to a gene. The CDR3 totals 15 residues. Germline CDR1 is MNHEY and CDR2 is SVGAGI.

This chain links TRBV7-3 with TRBJ2-5, with no clear D. CDR3 length: 13 residues. The V end was cut by 2 bases, the J end by 5 bases, with 9 bases between. Germline V gives CDR1 SGHTA, CDR2 FQGTGA. CDR3 nucleotide sequence: TGTGCCAGCAGCTTAGGCAGTATGGAGACCCAGTACTTC. It translates to CASSLGSMETQYF. Full variable domain (missing parts from reference TRBV7-3 and TRBJ2-5): GAGVSQTPSNKVTEKGKYVELRCDPISGHTALYWYRQSLGQGPEFLIYFQGTGAADDSGLPNDRFFAVRPEGSVSTLKIQRTERGDSAVYLCASSLGSMETQYFGPGTRLLVL.

This rearrangement joins TRBV9 to TRBJ2-5; a possible D gene is TRBD2 (6 bases). Germline CDR1 and CDR2: SGDLS and YYNGEE. This CDR3 has 16 residues. V lost 0 bases, J lost 5 bases, and 17 bases lay in between. In DNA, the CDR3 is TGTGCCAGCAGCGTAGATAGCGGACCGCAACAGGAGACCCAGTACTTC. It encodes CASSVDSGPQQETQYF. Full variable domain (missing parts from reference TRBV9 and TRBJ2-5): DSGVTQTPKHLITATGQRVTLRCSPRSGDLSVYWYQQSLDQGLQFLIQYYNGEERAKGNILERFSAQQFPDLHSELNLSSLELGDSALYFCASSVDSGPQQETQYFGPGTRLLVL.

V gene TRBV28 combines with J gene TRBJ1-6; 8 bases fit TRBD1. V shed 3 bases and J 3 bases; nucleotides not matched to a gene: 10. Per the germline V gene, CDR1 is MDHEN and CDR2 is SYDVKM. This CDR3 spans 18 amino acids. CDR3 amino acids: CASSFSRDRRYYNSPLHF. CDR3 nucleotide sequence: TGTGCCAGCAGTTTCTCTAGGGACAGGCGATACTATAATTCACCCCTCCACTTT.

This clone was seen only once. J is TRBJ1-6 and V is TRBV6-5, with a possible D match to TRBD1 (6 bases). V lost 2 bases and J lost 9, with 14 bases in between. Germline V gene lookup returns CDR1 MNHEY and CDR2 SVGAGI. This CDR3 is 15 amino acids long. The CDR3 region is CASSYGQYYPSPLHF. The DNA for the CDR3 is TGTGCCAGCAGTTACGGACAGTACTACCCTTCACCCCTCCACTTT.

The chain links TRBV4-1 to TRBJ1-1, with TRBD1 as a possible D gene (5 bases). The CDR3 runs to 15 residues. Trimming shortened V by 1 base and J by 0 bases, and 9 bases separated the two germline ends. Germline CDR1 and CDR2: MGHRA and YSYEKL. The CDR3: CASSQARGMNTEAFF. The CDR3 DNA follows: TGCGCCAGCAGCCAAGCAAGGGGCATGAACACTGAAGCTTTCTTT.

The chain links TRBV7-6 to TRBJ2-1; a possible D gene is TRBD1 (6 bases). V shed 2 bases and J shed 0 bases, with 11 bases lying between them. The CDR3 is 16 amino acids. Germline CDR1 and CDR2: SGHVS and FNYEAQ. The CDR3 coding sequence is TGTGCCAGCAGCTTATGGGGGCGGAGCTCCTACAATGAGCAGTTCTTC. Protein product: CASSLWGRSSYNEQFF. The whole variable domain, remainder taken from reference TRBV7-6 and TRBJ2-1, is GAGVSQSPRYKVTKRGQDVALRCDPISGHVSLYWYRQALGQGPEFLTYFNYEAQQDKSGLPNDRFSAERPEGSISTLTIQRTEQRDSAMYRCASSLWGRSSYNEQFFGPGTRLTVL.

This chain links TRBV27 with TRBJ2-7, with D possibly being TRBD2 (5 bases). The V and J ends lost 6 bases and 0 bases respectively, with 12 bases between them. Germline V gene sequence: CDR1 MNHEY, CDR2 SMNVEV (reference sequence). The CDR3 totals 14 residues. The CDR3: CASSLAPSSYEQYF. DNA of the CDR3: TGTGCCAGCAGCCTAGCCCCAAGCTCCTACGAGCAGTACTTC.